This T cell receptor (beta chain) is drawn from a study of cytomegalovirus exposure and HLA in healthy donors. General study findings and limits: At a 0.05 false discovery rate, a later analysis found about 17,000 TCR beta sequences to be associated with HLA alleles.

PCR amplification relied on 60 Vbeta primers (plus 13 Jbeta primers). The repertoire was sequenced with immunoSEQ multiplex PCR; TCRdb's copy has only in-frame clones and lacks some. Among approximately 240,000 clones, 70% to 85% were seen once, and the ten largest hold 0.55% to 0.7%. This clone has only a few counts. Antigen unknown. This CDR3 spans 15 amino acids. The junction had 11 bases not matched to a gene; V was cut back by 6 bases and J by 5 bases. In germline, CDR1 is MNHNY, CDR2 SVGAGI (reference sequence). The TCR was taken from a woman aged 40 to 49 in good health and CMV-seronegative. The V call is TRBV6-6, the J call TRBJ2-7; the match to TRBD1 covers 9 bases. Sample: PBMCs. CDR3 nucleotide sequence: TGTGCCAGCAGCAGTCCCCGGGACAGGGACCACGAGCAGTACTTC. Translation gives CASSSPRDRDHEQYF.